This TCR beta chain was obtained from a study of blood T cell repertoires in COVID-19. Study at large: Samples of COVID-19 (acute and convalescent) were obtained from the United States, Italy and Spain. PBMCs, B-cell-depleted T cells, or T cells were the source of the cDNA or gDNA that made up the material.

In the original processing: By means of reference gene primer amplification, nucleated cell counts were estimated. Data came from immunoSEQ multiplex PCR; TCRdb stores just in-frame clones and leaves some out. That table gives V, J and clone size, and the DNA gave D and trimming. The sample lists about 250,000 clones; approximately 85% were seen once. V lost 3 bases and J lost 5, with 5 bases in between. This CDR3 has 12 residues. Germline V CDR1 and CDR2: SEHNR, FQNEAQ (reference sequence). Participants reported their clinical history, and cohort assignment relied on those reports. V usage is TRBV7-9 and J usage is TRBJ1-5, with no clear D. What was sequenced was PBMCs or T cells enriched from blood (not recorded which). This receptor was taken from a woman between 50 and 59 years old with acute COVID-19. CDR3 protein: CASSFNYQPQHF. The CDR3, as DNA: TGTGCCAGCAGCTTTAACTATCAGCCCCAGCATTTT.